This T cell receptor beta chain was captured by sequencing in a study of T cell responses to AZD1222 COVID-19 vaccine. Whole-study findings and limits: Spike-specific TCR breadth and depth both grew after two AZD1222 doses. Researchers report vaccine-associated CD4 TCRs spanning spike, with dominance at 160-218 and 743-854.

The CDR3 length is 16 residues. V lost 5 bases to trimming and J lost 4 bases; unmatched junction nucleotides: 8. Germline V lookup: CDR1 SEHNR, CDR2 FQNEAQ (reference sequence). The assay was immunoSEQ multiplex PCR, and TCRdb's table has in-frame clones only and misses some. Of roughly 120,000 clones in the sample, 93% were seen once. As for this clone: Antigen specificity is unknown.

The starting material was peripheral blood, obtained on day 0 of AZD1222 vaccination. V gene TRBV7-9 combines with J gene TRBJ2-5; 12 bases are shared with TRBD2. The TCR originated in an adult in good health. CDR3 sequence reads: CASSPKTSGSVETQYF. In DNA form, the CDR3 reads TGTGCCAGCAGCCCAAAGACTAGCGGGAGCGTAGAGACCCAGTACTTC.